What follows are 21 T cell receptor beta chains derived from one specimen sequenced in a study of neoadjuvant anti-PD-1 for oral cavity cancer. The sample's time point: after neoadjuvant nivolumab, at surgical resection. Profiling relied on immunoSEQ multiplex PCR, and the TCRdb table lists in-frame clones only, not all of them. This table holds tens of thousands of clones, approximately 87% found once. The source material was PBMCs, sampled after nivolumab (anti-PD-1) treatment. These receptors all stem from a person aged 35-79 years with oral cavity squamous cell carcinoma.

This clone was seen once. V and J are TRBV21-1 and TRBJ1-2. TRBV21-1 is listed as a pseudogene. This CDR3 has 16 amino acids. The CDR3, as DNA: TGTGCCAGCAGCAGGCGTGGGACGCTCGTGAACTATGGCTACACCTTC. Its protein is CASSRRGTLVNYGYTF.

The CDR3 region is CATSQGGNQPQHF. The CDR3, as DNA: TGTGCCACCAGCCAGGGGGGCAATCAGCCCCAGCATTTT. The gene calls are TRBV15 and TRBJ1-5; 7 positions agree with TRBD1. The CDR3 totals 13 residues. Looked up from germline, CDR1 is LNHNV and CDR2 is YYDKDF (reference sequence). The V and J ends lost 5 bases and 2 bases, in that order; junction bases with no gene match: 0.

The genes are TRBV5-6 and TRBJ2-5; a weak D match, TRBD2 (5 bases). The germline V and J ends were trimmed by 4 bases and 5 bases, with 12 bases remaining between them. The germline CDR1 and CDR2 sequences are SGHDT and YYEEEE. The CDR3 has 13 residues. Written as DNA, the CDR3 is TGTGCCAGCAGCCGCAAGGGCGGGGAGACCCAGTACTTC. As protein: CASSRKGGETQYF. The whole variable domain, remainder taken from reference TRBV5-6 and TRBJ2-5, is DAGVTQSPTHLIKTRGQQVTLRCSPKSGHDTVSWYQQALGQGPQFIFQYYEEEERQRGNFPDRFSGHQFPNYSSELNVNALLLGDSALYLCASSRKGGETQYFGPGTRLLVL.

This chain uses TRBV9 with TRBJ2-5; 12 positions match TRBD2. The ends lost 0 bases at V and 1 base at J; junction bases unmatched: 4. The germline CDR1 and CDR2 sequences are SGDLS and YYNGEE. The CDR3 covers 17 residues. The CDR3 bases are TGTGCCAGCAGCGTAGCGACTAGCGGGGGTTTCCAAGAGACCCAGTACTTC. Protein: CASSVATSGGFQETQYF. The whole variable domain, remainder taken from reference TRBV9 and TRBJ2-5, is DSGVTQTPKHLITATGQRVTLRCSPRSGDLSVYWYQQSLDQGLQFLIQYYNGEERAKGNILERFSAQQFPDLHSELNLSSLELGDSALYFCASSVATSGGFQETQYFGPGTRLLVL.

This chain joins TRBV2 and TRBJ2-7, with 11 bases aligning to TRBD1. Trimming removed 6 bases from V and 0 bases from J; junction bases left unmatched: 4. The CDR3 runs 15 residues. Germline V CDR1 and CDR2: SNHLY, FYNNEI. CDR3 nucleotides: TGTGCCAGCAGGGACAGGGGGCATCCCTCCTACGAGCAGTACTTC. This encodes CASRDRGHPSYEQYF.

J is TRBJ1-2 and V is TRBV20-1; no firm D call. V shed 7 bases and J shed 2 bases, with 8 bases lying between them. CDR3 length: 11 residues. Germline-derived CDR1 and CDR2 are DFQATT and SNEGSKA (reference sequence). The chain's CDR3 is CSVPHNYGYTF. The CDR3 nucleotides are TGCAGTGTTCCACACAACTATGGCTACACCTTC.

The rearrangement joins TRBV5-1 to TRBJ2-7; D is perhaps TRBD2 (5 bases). Trimming shortened V by 5 bases and J by 2 bases, and 23 bases separated the two germline ends. CDR1 SGHRS and CDR2 YFSETQ come from the germline V gene. This CDR3 is built from 17 residues. The CDR3 sequence is CASSNPHRPAEPYEQYF. The CDR3 bases are TGCGCCAGCAGTAATCCGCACAGACCAGCGGAACCCTACGAGCAGTACTTC.

The chain links TRBV28 to TRBJ1-4; TRBD1 agrees at 9 bases. Germline loops: CDR1 MDHEN, CDR2 SYDVKM. Trimming at V came to 6 bases and at J to 7 bases, leaving 6 bases not matched to a gene. The CDR3 length is 14 residues. The CDR3 is CASSPTGGVEKLFF. CDR3 nucleotides: TGTGCCAGCAGCCCGACAGGGGGAGTTGAAAAACTGTTTTTT.

V gene TRBV4-1 combines with J gene TRBJ1-5, with a possible D match to TRBD1 (5 bases). The CDR3 loop spans 16 amino acids. In germline, CDR1 is MGHRA, CDR2 YSYEKL. V was pared by 3 bases and J by 6 bases, with 18 bases between. CDR3 loop: CASSQAGTAWGQPQHF. CDR3 DNA sequence: TGCGCCAGCAGCCAGGCCGGGACGGCTTGGGGTCAGCCCCAGCATTTT.

The rearrangement links TRBV27 to TRBJ2-2; tentatively, D is TRBD2 (6 bases). The V and J ends lost 6 bases and 7 bases respectively, with 15 bases between them. Germline V gene data show CDR1 as MNHEY and CDR2 as SMNVEV (reference sequence). The CDR3 loop spans 14 amino acids. The CDR3 region has the DNA TGTGCCAGCAGGACTTTTCTAGCGAACGGGGAGCTGTTTTTT. This encodes CASRTFLANGELFF.

The chain combines TRBV7-8 with TRBJ1-1; D gene uncertain. The germline V and J ends were trimmed by 7 bases and 2 bases, with 17 bases remaining between them. The CDR3 consists of 15 residues. Germline loops: CDR1 SGHVS, CDR2 FQNEAQ. The CDR3 DNA reads as TGTGCCAGCAAGCAACCCCAAGTTGGAAACACTGAAGCTTTCTTT. As protein: CASKQPQVGNTEAFF.

The rearrangement uses TRBV28 and TRBJ2-7; 7 nucleotides line up with TRBD1. There are 15 residues in the CDR3. The V and J ends lost 2 bases and 2 bases, in that order; junction bases with no gene match: 6. CDR1 MDHEN and CDR2 SYDVKM come from the germline V gene. The CDR3 bases are TGTGCCAGCAGTTTAGGGGACAGTACAACCTACGAGCAGTACTTC. This translates into CASSLGDSTTYEQYF. The full variable domain, its missing parts supplied by reference TRBV28 and TRBJ2-7, is DVKVTQSSRYLVKRTGEKVFLECVQDMDHENMFWYRQDPGLGLRLIYFSYDVKMKEKGDIPEGYSVSREKKERFSLILESASTNQTSMYLCASSLGDSTTYEQYFGPGTRLTVT.

The chain combines TRBV11-2 with TRBJ1-1; tentatively, D is TRBD1 (5 bases). The CDR3 has 15 residues. V lost 5 bases, J lost 6 bases, and 19 bases lay in between. Germline V lookup: CDR1 SGHAT, CDR2 FQNNGV. Written as DNA, the CDR3 is TGTGCCAGCAGCCTCGACCCTCAGGGAGGAGCTGAAGCTTTCTTT. Translation gives CASSLDPQGGAEAFF.

The rearrangement links TRBV12-1 to TRBJ2-5; the D call of TRBD2 is as the table states it, not checked on the DNA. TRBV12-1 is an annotated pseudogene. CDR3 length equals 16 residues. CDR3 bases: TGTGCCAGCCCTGGGCTAGCGGTAAAGTACCAAGAGACCCAGTACTTC. Amino acids: CASPGLAVKYQETQYF.

As to this clone: Other DNA sequences in this specimen translate into the identical CDR3. CDR3 DNA sequence: TGCGCCAGCAGCTGGACAGGGGGGAGCAATCAGCCCCAGCATTTT. It codes for CASSWTGGSNQPQHF. The rearrangement joins TRBV5-1 to TRBJ1-5; 10 bases match TRBD1. The CDR3 sequence is 15 residues long. The V and J ends lost 3 bases and 1 base, in that order; junction bases with no gene match: 1. The germline V gene encodes CDR1 SGHRS and CDR2 YFSETQ. The whole variable domain, remainder taken from reference TRBV5-1 and TRBJ1-5, is KAGVTQTPRYLIKTRGQQVTLSCSPISGHRSVSWYQQTPGQGLQFLFEYFSETQRNKGNFPGRFSGRQFSNSRSEMNVSTLELGDSALYLCASSWTGGSNQPQHFGDGTRLSIL.

As DNA, the CDR3 is TGCGCCAGCAGTGAAGGCGGGCGAGGAAACACCATATATTTT. The encoded protein is CASSEGGRGNTIYF. This chain uses TRBV10-2 with TRBJ1-3, with no clear D. Germline V gives CDR1 WSHSY, CDR2 SAAADI. Trimming shortened V by 3 bases and J by 4 bases, and 10 bases separated the two germline ends. CDR3 size: 14 residues.

V is TRBV15 and J is TRBJ2-5, with TRBD2 matching 12 bases. Trimming removed 0 bases from V and 5 bases from J; junction bases left unmatched: 10. From germline, CDR1 is LNHNV and CDR2 YYDKDF (reference sequence). This CDR3 is 18 amino acids long. The CDR3 region is CATSRDLLAGGPRETQYF. The CDR3 DNA is TGTGCCACCAGCAGAGATCTCCTAGCGGGAGGGCCGAGGGAGACCCAGTACTTC. The full variable domain, in which reference TRBV15 and TRBJ2-5 provide the parts outside the CDR3, is DAMVIQNPRYQVTQFGKPVTLSCSQTLNHNVMYWYQQKSSQAPKLLFHYYDKDFNNEADTPDNFQSRRPNTSFCFLDIRSPGLGDTAMYLCATSRDLLAGGPRETQYFGPGTRLLVL.

The count of this clone is one. This chain uses TRBV5-4 with TRBJ1-1, with TRBD1 identical over 12 bases. V lost 4 bases, J lost 4 bases, and 5 bases stayed unmatched. Germline-derived CDR1 and CDR2 are SGHNT and YYREEE (reference sequence). This CDR3 is 15 amino acids long. This CDR3 is CASSGDRGLGTEAFF. The CDR3 DNA reads TGTGCCAGCAGCGGGGACAGGGGGCTCGGCACTGAAGCTTTCTTT.

This clone was seen only once. The V and J genes are TRBV7-9 and TRBJ2-1; D gene unclear. Germline CDR1 SEHNR, CDR2 FQNEAQ (reference sequence). V lost 2 bases to trimming and J lost 0 bases, with 2 bases between them. This CDR3 region has 13 residues. CDR3 in DNA: TGTGCCAGCAGCTTAAGCTCCTACAATGAGCAGTTCTTC. It yields the protein CASSLSSYNEQFF.

The rearrangement links TRBV30 to TRBJ1-5; a weak D match, TRBD1 (6 bases). The CDR3 sequence is 13 residues long. The V end lost 2 bases, the J end lost 4 bases, and 9 bases lay between the germline ends. Germline V gives CDR1 GTSNPN, CDR2 SVGIG (reference sequence). The CDR3 nucleotides read TGTGCCTGGAGTTTACAGGGAAATCAGCCCCAGCATTTT. This sequence encodes CAWSLQGNQPQHF.

The CDR3 DNA reads as TGTGCCAGCAGCTTGAACAGCAACATTCAGTACTTC. Its translation: CASSLNSNIQYF. The rearrangement links TRBV5-4 to TRBJ2-4; D unresolved. The CDR3 spans 12 residues. Per the germline V gene, CDR1 is SGHNT and CDR2 is YYREEE (reference sequence). Trimming took off 1 base at V and 7 bases at J, with 6 bases between the two ends. Combining the CDR3 with reference TRBV5-4 and TRBJ2-4 gives the whole variable domain ETGVTQSPTHLIKTRGQQVTLRCSSQSGHNTVSWYQQALGQGPQFIFQYYREEENGRGNFPPRFSGLQFPNYSSELNVNALELDDSALYLCASSLNSNIQYFGAGTRLSVL.